This entry features one TCR beta chain sequence. This sample was included in a study of T cell responses to AZD1222 COVID-19 vaccine. CDR3 size: 17 residues. V lost 2 bases and J 0 bases, leaving 14 bases between the germline ends. Germline assignment: CDR1 LNHDA and CDR2 SQIVND (reference sequence). Sequencing used immunoSEQ multiplex PCR; TCRdb keeps in-frame clones, though not all of them. The repertoire holds 150,000 or so clones, with about nine tenths as singletons. The sample consisted of peripheral blood, taken 28 days after the second AZD1222 dose. The chain couples TRBV19 to TRBJ2-1; D remains ambiguous. The sequence was collected from an adult who received the AZD1222 COVID-19 vaccine. The CDR3 spells CASSILRAPSSYNEQFF. The CDR3, as DNA: TGTGCCAGTAGTATACTCCGGGCACCGAGCTCCTACAATGAGCAGTTCTTC.